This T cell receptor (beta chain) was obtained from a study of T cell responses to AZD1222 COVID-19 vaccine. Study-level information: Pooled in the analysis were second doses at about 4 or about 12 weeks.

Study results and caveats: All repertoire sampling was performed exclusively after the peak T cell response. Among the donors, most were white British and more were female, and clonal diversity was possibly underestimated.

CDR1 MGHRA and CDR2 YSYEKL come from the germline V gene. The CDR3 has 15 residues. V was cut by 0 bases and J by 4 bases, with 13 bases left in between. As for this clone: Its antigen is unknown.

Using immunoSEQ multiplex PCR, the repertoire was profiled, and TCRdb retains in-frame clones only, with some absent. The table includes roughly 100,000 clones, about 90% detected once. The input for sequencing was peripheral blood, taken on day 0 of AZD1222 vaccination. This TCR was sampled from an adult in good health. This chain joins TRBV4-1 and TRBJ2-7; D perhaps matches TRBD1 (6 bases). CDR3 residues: CASSQDNRAMYEQYF. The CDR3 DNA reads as TGCGCCAGCAGCCAAGATAACAGGGCCATGTACGAGCAGTACTTC.